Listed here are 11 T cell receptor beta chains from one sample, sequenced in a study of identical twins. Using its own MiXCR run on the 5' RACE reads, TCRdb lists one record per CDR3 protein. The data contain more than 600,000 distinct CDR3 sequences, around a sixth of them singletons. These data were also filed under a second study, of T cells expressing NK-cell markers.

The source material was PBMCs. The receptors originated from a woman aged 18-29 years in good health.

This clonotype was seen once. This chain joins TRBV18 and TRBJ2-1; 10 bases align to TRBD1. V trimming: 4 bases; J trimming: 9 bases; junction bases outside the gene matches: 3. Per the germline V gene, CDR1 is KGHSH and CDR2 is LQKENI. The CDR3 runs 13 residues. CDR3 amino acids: CASSRTGGIEQFF. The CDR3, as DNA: TGTGCCAGCTCACGGACAGGGGGGATTGAGCAGTTCTTC.

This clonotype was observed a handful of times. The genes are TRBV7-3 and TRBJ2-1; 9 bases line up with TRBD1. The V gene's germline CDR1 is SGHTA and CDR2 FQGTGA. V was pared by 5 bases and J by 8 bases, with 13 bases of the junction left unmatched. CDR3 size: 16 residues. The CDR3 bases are TGTGCCAGCAGCACATCCGGGACAGGGAATTTCCATGAGCAGTTCTTC. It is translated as CASSTSGTGNFHEQFF.

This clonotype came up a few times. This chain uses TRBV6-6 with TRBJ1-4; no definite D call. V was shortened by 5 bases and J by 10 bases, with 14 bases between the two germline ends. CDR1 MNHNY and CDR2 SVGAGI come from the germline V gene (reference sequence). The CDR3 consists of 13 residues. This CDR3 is CASSPEAVGKLFF. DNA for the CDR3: TGTGCCAGCAGTCCCGAGGCTGTGGGAAAACTGTTTTTT.

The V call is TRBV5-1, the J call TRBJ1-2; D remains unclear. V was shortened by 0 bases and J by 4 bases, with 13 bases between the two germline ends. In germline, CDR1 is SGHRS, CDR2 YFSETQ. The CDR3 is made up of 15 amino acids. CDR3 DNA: TGCGCCAGCAGCTTGGGGCAGTCGAGGGCCTATGGCTACACCTTC. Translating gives CASSLGQSRAYGYTF.

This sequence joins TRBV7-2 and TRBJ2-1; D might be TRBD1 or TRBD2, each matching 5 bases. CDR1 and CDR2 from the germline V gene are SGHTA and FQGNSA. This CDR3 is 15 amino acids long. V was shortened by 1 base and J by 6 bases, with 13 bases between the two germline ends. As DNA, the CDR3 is TGTGCCAGCAGCTTAGTAAGGGGAGTGGGCAATGAGCAGTTCTTC. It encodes CASSLVRGVGNEQFF.

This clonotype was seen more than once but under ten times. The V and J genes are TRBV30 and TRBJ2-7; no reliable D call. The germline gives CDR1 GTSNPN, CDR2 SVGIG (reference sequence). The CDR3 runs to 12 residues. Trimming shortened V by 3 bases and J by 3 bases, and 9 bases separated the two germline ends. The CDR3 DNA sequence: TGTGCCTGGAGCCAGAGCATCTACGAGCAGTACTTC. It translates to CAWSQSIYEQYF.

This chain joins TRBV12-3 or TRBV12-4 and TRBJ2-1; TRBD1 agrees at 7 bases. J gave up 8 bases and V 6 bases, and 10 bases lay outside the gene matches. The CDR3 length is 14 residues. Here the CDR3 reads CASRRGQLSDEQFF. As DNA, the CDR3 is TGTGCCAGCAGAAGGGGACAGCTCTCCGATGAGCAGTTCTTC.

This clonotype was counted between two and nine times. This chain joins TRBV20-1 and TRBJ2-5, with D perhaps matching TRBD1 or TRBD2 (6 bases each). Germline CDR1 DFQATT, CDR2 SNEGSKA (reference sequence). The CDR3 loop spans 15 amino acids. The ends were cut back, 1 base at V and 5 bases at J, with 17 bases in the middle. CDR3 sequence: CSARGGQTLAETQYF. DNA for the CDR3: TGCAGTGCTAGAGGAGGACAGACCCTAGCGGAGACCCAGTACTTC.

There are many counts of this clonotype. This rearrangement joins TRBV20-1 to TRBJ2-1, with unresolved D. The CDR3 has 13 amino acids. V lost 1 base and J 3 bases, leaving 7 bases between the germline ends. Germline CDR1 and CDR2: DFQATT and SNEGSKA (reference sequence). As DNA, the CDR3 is TGCAGTGCTAGAGGGCAGGTCTACAATGAGCAGTTCTTC. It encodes CSARGQVYNEQFF.

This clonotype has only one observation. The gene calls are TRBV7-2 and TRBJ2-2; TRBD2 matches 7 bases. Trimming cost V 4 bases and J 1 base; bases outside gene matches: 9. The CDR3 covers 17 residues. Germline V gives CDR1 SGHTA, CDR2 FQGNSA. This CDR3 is CASSWRSLAENTGELFF. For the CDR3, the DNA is TGTGCCAGCAGCTGGCGCTCTCTAGCGGAGAACACCGGGGAGCTGTTTTTT.

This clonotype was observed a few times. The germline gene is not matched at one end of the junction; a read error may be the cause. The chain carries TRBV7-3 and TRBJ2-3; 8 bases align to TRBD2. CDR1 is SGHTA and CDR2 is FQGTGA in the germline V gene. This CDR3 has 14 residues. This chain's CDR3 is CASSNGGGTNTQYF. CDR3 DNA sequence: TGTGCCAGCAGCAACGGGGGGGGCACAAATACGCAGTATTTT.